Listed below are T cell receptor beta chains from one sample, sequenced in a study of T cell changes during pregnancy in multiple sclerosis. Only in-frame clones appear in the TCRdb table, and some are missing; sequencing was by immunoSEQ multiplex PCR. The sample lists about 38,000 clones, more than 85% seen once, with 12% in the top ten. The specimen comprised CD8+ T cells from peripheral blood mononuclear cells, sampled after pregnancy. All receptors come from a female donor with multiple sclerosis, enrolled in a pregnancy study. Both conserved end residues are part of each CDR3. A D gene is named only where the DNA matches it firmly. Only part of the rows carry a size: once, few, many, or a class if the clone is expanded.

d_call: TRBD1; clone_size: NA; cdr3_length: 14; j_call: TRBJ1-2; v_call: TRBV7-9; cdr3_aa: CASSVGTGGFGYTF; cdr3_nt: TGTGCCAGCAGCGTCGGGACAGGGGGCTTTGGCTACACCTTC
d_call: NA; clone_size: NA; cdr3_length: 13; j_call: TRBJ2-2; v_call: TRBV6-1; cdr3_aa: CASSNYDKGELFF; cdr3_nt: TGTGCCAGCAGTAACTACGATAAGGGGGAGCTGTTTTTT
d_call: NA; clone_size: NA; cdr3_length: 15; j_call: TRBJ2-3; v_call: TRBV27; cdr3_aa: CASSHSGASTDTQYF; cdr3_nt: TGTGCCAGCAGCCATAGCGGTGCTAGCACAGATACGCAGTATTTT
d_call: TRBD1; clone_size: NA; cdr3_length: 12; j_call: TRBJ2-1; v_call: TRBV29-1; cdr3_aa: CSYRDRVDEQFF; cdr3_nt: TGCAGTTACCGGGACAGGGTCGATGAGCAGTTCTTC
d_call: NA; clone_size: once; cdr3_length: 14; j_call: TRBJ2-5; v_call: TRBV9; cdr3_aa: CASSAGGVQETQYF; cdr3_nt: TGTGCCAGCAGCGCGGGCGGGGTCCAAGAGACCCAGTACTTC
d_call: TRBD1; clone_size: NA; cdr3_length: 16; j_call: TRBJ1-2; v_call: TRBV14; cdr3_aa: CASSQEVQGPPYGYTF; cdr3_nt: TGTGCCAGCAGCCAAGAGGTACAGGGGCCACCTTATGGCTACACCTTC
d_call: TRBD2; clone_size: NA; cdr3_length: 15; j_call: TRBJ2-7; v_call: TRBV7-2; cdr3_aa: CASSLEFPSGYEQYF; cdr3_nt: TGTGCCAGCAGCTTAGAATTTCCTAGCGGCTACGAGCAGTACTTC
d_call: TRBD2; clone_size: NA; cdr3_length: 16; j_call: TRBJ2-3; v_call: TRBV4-2; cdr3_aa: CASSQVAGAPPDTQYF; cdr3_nt: TGTGCCAGCAGCCAAGTAGCGGGAGCCCCCCCAGATACGCAGTATTTT